Given below is one TCR beta chain in context. The antigen remains unidentified. PCR amplification relied on 60 Vbeta primers (plus 13 Jbeta primers). Sequencing used immunoSEQ multiplex PCR; TCRdb keeps in-frame clones, though not all of them. The table lists a few hundred thousand clones, more than 80% of them singletons. This sample was included in a study of cytomegalovirus exposure and HLA in healthy donors. The CDR3 contains 14 residues. Trimming cost V 6 bases and J 0 bases; bases outside gene matches: 4. Germline-derived CDR1 and CDR2 are SNHLY and FYNNEI. Study-level findings and limits: Follow-up analysis found HLA locus-dependent TCR association rates, highest for DRB1 and lowest for HLA-C. Further analysis, carried out later, found HLA-associated TCR beta chains more clonally expanded than equally common other chains.

The rearrangement links TRBV2 to TRBJ1-1; TRBD1 matches 7 bases. The clonotype was recovered from a man younger than 45 in good health and CMV-seronegative. The sequenced material came from PBMCs. The CDR3 nucleotides are TGTGCCAGCAGGATACAGGGGCTGAACACTGAAGCTTTCTTT. Protein: CASRIQGLNTEAFF.